This TCR beta chain emerged from a study of early T cells in non-severe SARS-CoV-2 infection. This clonotype was counted a few times. What it binds is not known. Whole-study findings and limits: Matching against VDJdb likely underestimated virus-specific expansions, favoring anti-spike CD8.

This CDR3 has 13 residues. CDR1 MGHDK and CDR2 SYGVNS come from the germline V gene. Trimming took 8 bases from V and 4 from J; bases not matched to a gene: 7. TCRdb reprocessed the 5' RACE reads with MiXCR, giving one entry per CDR3 protein. The sample contains 80,000 or so distinct CDR3 sequences, around 12% of which appear only once. The material sequenced was whole blood. The TCR sequence derives from an adult who was a healthcare worker with PCR-confirmed SARS-CoV-2 infection or an uninfected control (not recorded which). The chain combines TRBV25-1 with TRBJ2-5; 7 bases are a match to TRBD2. The CDR3 DNA is TGTGCCAGCGAGCGGGGTAGCGCAGAGACCCAGTACTTC. Protein product: CASERGSAETQYF.